Presented here are 12 T cell receptor beta chains from one specimen sequenced in a study of T cell responses to AZD1222 COVID-19 vaccine. This table comes from immunoSEQ multiplex PCR, and its TCRdb copy is limited to in-frame clones, with some not included. This table holds approximately 89,000 clones, roughly 86% found once. The starting material was peripheral blood, obtained 28 days after the second AZD1222 dose. Receptors originate from an adult who received the AZD1222 COVID-19 vaccine.

This chain uses TRBV6-5 with TRBJ1-1; maybe TRBD1 (5 bases). Germline CDR1 MNHEY, CDR2 SVGAGI. This CDR3 is 14 amino acids long. The V and J ends lost 0 bases and 5 bases respectively, with 10 bases between them. The CDR3, as DNA: TGTGCCAGCAGTTACTCCGACAGTCGGACTGAAGCTTTCTTT. It codes for CASSYSDSRTEAFF.

The genes are TRBV27 and TRBJ2-7; weak D call: TRBD1 (5 bases). Deletions cut 6 bases from V and 4 bases from J, with 10 bases between. Germline values: CDR1 MNHEY, CDR2 SMNVEV (reference sequence). The CDR3 runs 12 residues. CDR3 sequence reads: CASSPTAYEQYF. The CDR3 bases are TGTGCCAGCAGCCCGACAGCGTACGAGCAGTACTTC.

V gene TRBV18 combines with J gene TRBJ2-2, with TRBD1 as a possible D gene (6 bases). Trimming took off 3 bases at V and 4 bases at J, with 15 bases between the two ends. This CDR3 is built from 16 residues. The germline V gene has CDR1 KGHSH and CDR2 LQKENI. The CDR3 here is CASSPARGGGTGELFF. DNA of the CDR3: TGTGCCAGCTCACCGGCCAGGGGTGGCGGCACCGGGGAGCTGTTTTTT.

The chain uses TRBV18 and TRBJ2-2; 7 bases are shared with TRBD2. The CDR3 loop spans 16 amino acids. Germline V gene data show CDR1 as KGHSH and CDR2 as LQKENI. Trimming at V came to 6 bases and at J to 6 bases, leaving 13 bases not matched to a gene. The chain's CDR3 is CASSLHVAGVPGELFF. CDR3 DNA sequence: TGTGCCAGCTCCCTCCACGTGGCGGGAGTCCCCGGGGAGCTGTTTTTT.

V and J are TRBV27 and TRBJ1-5; D perhaps matches TRBD1 (5 bases). Germline V gene lookup returns CDR1 MNHEY and CDR2 SMNVEV (reference sequence). The ends were cut back, 3 bases at V and 11 bases at J, with 20 bases in the middle. This CDR3 comprises 15 residues. The chain's CDR3 is CASSFSWIGGASQHF. The CDR3 DNA sequence: TGTGCCAGCAGTTTTTCGTGGATAGGCGGGGCATCCCAGCATTTT.

V gene TRBV29-1 combines with J gene TRBJ2-2; tentatively, D is TRBD1 or TRBD2 (5 bases each). CDR3 length: 12 residues. Trimming left V 4 bases short and J 5 bases short, with 8 bases between. Germline assignment: CDR1 SQVTM and CDR2 ANQGSEA. The CDR3 DNA sequence: TGCAGCGTTGGGTGGGGGACCGGGGAGCTGTTTTTT. Its translation: CSVGWGTGELFF.

V is TRBV3-1 (or the pseudogene TRBV3-2) and J is TRBJ2-3, with 8 bases lining up with TRBD2. J was trimmed by 1 base and V by 3 bases; bases with no gene match: 6. The CDR3 loop spans 16 amino acids. Germline V gene lookup returns CDR1 LGHDT and CDR2 YNNKEL (reference sequence). CDR3 nucleotide sequence: TGTGCCAGCAGCCACCGGGCGGGGGGCCGCACAGATACGCAGTATTTT. Its protein is CASSHRAGGRTDTQYF.

J is TRBJ2-7 and V is TRBV28, with D unresolved. The CDR3 is 14 residues long. V shed 7 bases and J shed 7 bases, with 20 bases lying between them. The germline CDR1 and CDR2 sequences are MDHEN and SYDVKM. CDR3 sequence: CASNVALRAREQYF. CDR3 DNA sequence: TGTGCCAGCAACGTGGCCCTTCGGGCTCGTGAGCAGTACTTC.

As concerns this clone: Other nucleotide sequences from this sample produce the same CDR3. The V and J genes are TRBV7-9 and TRBJ2-7; D is undetermined. Germline assignment: CDR1 SEHNR and CDR2 FQNEAQ (reference sequence). The CDR3 consists of 11 residues. Trimming cost V 5 bases and J 0 bases, with 2 bases left between them. The DNA for the CDR3 is TGTGCCAGCAGCCCCTCCTACGAGCAGTACTTC. Translation: CASSPSYEQYF.

V gene TRBV9 combines with J gene TRBJ2-3; TRBD2 agrees at 9 bases. This CDR3 has 16 residues. V lost 0 bases to trimming and J lost 4 bases; unmatched junction nucleotides: 6. The germline gives CDR1 SGDLS, CDR2 YYNGEE. DNA for the CDR3: TGTGCCAGCAGCGTAGCGGCTAGCGGGGCGTCAGATACGCAGTATTTT. Translated, it gives CASSVAASGASDTQYF.

The chain couples TRBV28 to TRBJ1-5; unclear D gene. Germline lookup yields CDR1 MDHEN and CDR2 SYDVKM. CDR3 length: 13 amino acids. V was trimmed by 4 bases and J by 11 bases, leaving 15 bases between them. The CDR3 DNA follows: TGTGCCAGCAGTTCCGGGCCGAGGGCAGCCCAGCATTTT. Its protein product is CASSSGPRAAQHF.

The chain has TRBV3-1 (or the pseudogene TRBV3-2) and TRBJ2-7; TRBD2 agrees at 7 bases. J gave up 3 bases and V 0 bases, and 8 bases lay outside the gene matches. CDR3 length: 16 amino acids. The germline V gene has CDR1 LGHDT and CDR2 YNNKEL (reference sequence). CDR3 nucleotide sequence: TGTGCCAGCAGCCAAGACTCGTGCGGGAGCTTCTACGAGCAGTACTTC. Translation gives CASSQDSCGSFYEQYF.